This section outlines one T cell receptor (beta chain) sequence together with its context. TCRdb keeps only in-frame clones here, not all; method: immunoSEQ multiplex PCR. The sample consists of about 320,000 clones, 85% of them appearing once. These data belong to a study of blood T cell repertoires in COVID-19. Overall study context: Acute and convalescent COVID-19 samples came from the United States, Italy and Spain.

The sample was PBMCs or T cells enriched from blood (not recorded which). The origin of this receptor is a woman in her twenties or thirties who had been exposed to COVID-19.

The DNA of the CDR3 is TGTGCCAGCAGCCCCCTAGGTATGAACACTGAAGCTTTCTTT. Translation: CASSPLGMNTEAFF. The rearrangement uses TRBV5-6 and TRBJ1-1; unclear D gene. The CDR3 spans 14 residues. The germline gives CDR1 SGHDT, CDR2 YYEEEE. With 4 bases removed from V and 0 bases from J, the gap between germline ends came to 10 bases.